This T cell receptor beta chain emerged from a study of T cells in Graves' hyperthyroidism and ophthalmopathy. Losses at the gene ends were 2 bases for V and 7 bases for J; bases not matched to a gene: 10. Germline loops: CDR1 MNHEY, CDR2 SMNVEV (reference sequence). This CDR3 region has 16 residues. This clonotype was detected many times. Its target is unknown. Stable Graves' hyperthyroidism meant no ophthalmopathy progression within 18 months. Pregnant or lactating patients were excluded, as were those with uncontrolled infection or other autoimmune disease. Amplified regions were TCR beta CDR3 sequences from RNA transcripts. With the HTBI primer set, the TCR CDR3 went through a first round of RT-PCR. MiXCR, run by TCRdb on the multiplex PCR reads, gives a single entry per CDR3 protein. Here the sample spans about 720,000 distinct CDR3 sequences, about a sixth being singletons. Study-wide results and caveats: Ophthalmopathy was identified by the model a median roughly 6.5 months ahead of onset.

The sequence derives from a man between 18 and 29 years old with Graves' hyperthyroidism. The sequenced sample consisted of blood. The chain links TRBV27 to TRBJ2-3; 9 bases match TRBD1. The CDR3 protein is CASSLPVGQGEYTQYF. Written as DNA, the CDR3 is TGTGCCAGCAGTTTACCGGTGGGACAGGGTGAATATACGCAGTATTTT.